Here is one TCR beta chain with its context. Its antigen is unidentified. V trimming: 6 bases; J trimming: 4 bases; junction bases outside the gene matches: 5. The CDR3 loop spans 14 amino acids. Germline CDR1 reads SGHTA; CDR2 reads FQGTGA. The record originates from a study of cytomegalovirus exposure and HLA in healthy donors. Overall study findings and caveats: A later examination showed that TCR association rates differed by HLA locus, with DRB1 most and HLA-C fewest. Rare sequences made up most TCRs, while some public TCRs were found in many donors. Only CMV serostatus was available as immune exposure information. Listed as cytomegalovirus-associated were around 160 TCR beta chains.

Vbeta (60) and Jbeta (13) primers were used in the PCR. This table comes from immunoSEQ multiplex PCR, and its TCRdb copy is limited to in-frame clones, with some not included. The sample carries around 150,000 clones, about 79% recorded once. The sample taken for sequencing was PBMCs. This chain uses TRBV7-3 with TRBJ2-2; 7 bases are a match to TRBD2. The source is a female donor in good health and CMV-seropositive. CDR3 sequence (DNA): TGTGCCAGCAGAGCGGGGTCGGGCACCGGGGAGCTGTTTTTT. It encodes CASRAGSGTGELFF.